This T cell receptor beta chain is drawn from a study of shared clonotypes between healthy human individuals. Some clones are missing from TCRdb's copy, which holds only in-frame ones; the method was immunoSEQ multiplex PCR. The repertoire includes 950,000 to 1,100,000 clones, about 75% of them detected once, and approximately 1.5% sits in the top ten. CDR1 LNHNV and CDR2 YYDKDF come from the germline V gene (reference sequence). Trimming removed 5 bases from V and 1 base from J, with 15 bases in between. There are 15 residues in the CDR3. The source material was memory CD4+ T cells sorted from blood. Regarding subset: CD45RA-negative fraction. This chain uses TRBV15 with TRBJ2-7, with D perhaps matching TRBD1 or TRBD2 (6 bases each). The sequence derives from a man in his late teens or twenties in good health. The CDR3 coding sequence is TGTGCCACCAGCCCTCGAGGGGGGAATTCCTACGAGCAGTACTTC. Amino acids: CATSPRGGNSYEQYF.